The 14 T cell receptor beta chains reported below all come from one sample, sequenced in a study of cytomegalovirus exposure and HLA in healthy donors. Both 60 Vbeta primers and 13 Jbeta primers went into the PCR. Produced via immunoSEQ multiplex PCR; TCRdb's table is partial and in-frame only. The data contain approximately 150,000 clones, roughly 80% of them singletons. Sequencing was done on a sample of PBMCs. The origin of the receptors is a woman between 45 and 65 years old in good health and CMV-seronegative.

This chain uses TRBV5-6 with TRBJ2-7; 9 nucleotides line up with TRBD1. Germline V gene sequence: CDR1 SGHDT, CDR2 YYEEEE. V shed 2 bases, J shed 0 bases, and the junction held 3 bases outside the gene matches. This CDR3 contains 15 residues. The CDR3 DNA follows: TGTGCCAGCAGCTTACAGGGGGCCCACTCCTACGAGCAGTACTTC. It yields the protein CASSLQGAHSYEQYF.

The chain has TRBV19 and TRBJ1-1; weak D call: TRBD1 (6 bases). Looked up from germline, CDR1 is LNHDA and CDR2 is SQIVND (reference sequence). This CDR3 region has 13 residues. Trimming removed 7 bases at V and 1 base at J, with 10 bases between. The chain's CDR3 is CASTGRGNTEAFF. CDR3 sequence (DNA): TGTGCCAGTACGGGCAGGGGGAACACTGAAGCTTTCTTT.

This clone appeared a few times. This rearrangement joins TRBV7-9 to TRBJ2-1, with 10 bases lining up with TRBD2. Trimming removed 6 bases from V and 5 bases from J; junction bases left unmatched: 7. The CDR3 loop spans 15 amino acids. In germline, CDR1 is SEHNR, CDR2 FQNEAQ (reference sequence). CDR3 loop: CASSFSGRPNNEQFF. The CDR3 DNA sequence: TGTGCCAGCAGTTTTAGCGGGAGGCCTAACAATGAGCAGTTCTTC.

The CDR3 here is CASSLGRGFGNTIYF. The DNA for the CDR3 is TGTGCCAGCAGTTTGGGGAGGGGGTTTGGAAACACCATATATTTT. The rearrangement joins TRBV28 to TRBJ1-3, with a tentative D call TRBD1 (6 bases). This CDR3 is 15 amino acids long. V was shortened by 3 bases and J by 3 bases, with 12 bases between the two germline ends. Germline CDR1 reads MDHEN; CDR2 reads SYDVKM. The full variable domain, rest sourced from reference TRBV28 and TRBJ1-3, is DVKVTQSSRYLVKRTGEKVFLECVQDMDHENMFWYRQDPGLGLRLIYFSYDVKMKEKGDIPEGYSVSREKKERFSLILESASTNQTSMYLCASSLGRGFGNTIYFGEGSWLTVV.

The chain employs TRBV28 and TRBJ2-7; 9 positions match TRBD1. Germline values: CDR1 MDHEN, CDR2 SYDVKM. This CDR3 region has 19 residues. V lost 3 bases and J lost 3; bases outside the gene matches: 18. DNA of the CDR3: TGTGCCAGCAGTTTTTGGGCCCGCGGGACAGGGATTGCTAACTACGAGCAGTACTTC. Amino acids: CASSFWARGTGIANYEQYF.

The chain is built from TRBV7-9 and TRBJ2-3; TRBD2 might be the D (5 bases). CDR3 length: 16 residues. Germline lookup yields CDR1 SEHNR and CDR2 FQNEAQ (reference sequence). With 0 bases removed from V and 4 bases from J, the gap between germline ends came to 14 bases. CDR3 DNA: TGTGCCAGCAGCTTAGCGCGAGGGAGTGGCTCAGATACGCAGTATTTT. The encoded protein is CASSLARGSGSDTQYF.

This clone was detected only a few times. V is TRBV27 and J is TRBJ2-7; D unclear. Germline V gene data show CDR1 as MNHEY and CDR2 as SMNVEV (reference sequence). V lost 8 bases to trimming and J lost 0 bases, with 11 bases between them. CDR3 length: 13 residues. The CDR3 loop reads CASRTAISYEQYF. CDR3 nucleotide sequence: TGTGCCAGCCGAACAGCTATCTCCTACGAGCAGTACTTC.

The rearrangement joins TRBV7-3 to TRBJ1-1; 11 positions agree with TRBD1. The CDR3 spans 15 residues. Germline V lookup: CDR1 SGHTA, CDR2 FQGTGA. V gave up 4 bases and J gave up 11 bases; unmatched junction bases: 12. CDR3 sequence reads: CASSSTGTGGDLAFF. The CDR3 DNA reads as TGTGCCAGCAGCTCGACCGGGACAGGGGGTGATTTGGCTTTCTTT.

The J gene is TRBJ2-7, the V gene TRBV28; a weak D match, TRBD2 (5 bases). Trimming pared 8 bases from V and 3 bases from J, leaving 14 bases between. The CDR3 extends over 13 amino acids. Germline V CDR1 and CDR2: MDHEN, SYDVKM. The CDR3 is CASREWGDYEQYF. DNA of the CDR3: TGTGCCAGCCGGGAATGGGGTGACTACGAGCAGTACTTC. Filled out from reference TRBV28 and TRBJ2-7, the complete variable domain reads DVKVTQSSRYLVKRTGEKVFLECVQDMDHENMFWYRQDPGLGLRLIYFSYDVKMKEKGDIPEGYSVSREKKERFSLILESASTNQTSMYLCASREWGDYEQYFGPGTRLTVT.

V usage is TRBV30 and J usage is TRBJ2-7; 8 bases align to TRBD2. V was pared by 2 bases and J by 3 bases, with 15 bases of the junction left unmatched. From germline, CDR1 is GTSNPN and CDR2 SVGIG (reference sequence). This CDR3 is built from 17 residues. CDR3 DNA sequence: TGTGCCTGGAGTAACGGGATGAGGGTAGCGGGAAACTACGAGCAGTACTTC. Residues: CAWSNGMRVAGNYEQYF. Together with reference TRBV30 and TRBJ2-7, the CDR3 gives the full variable domain: SQTIHQWPATLVQPVGSPLSLECTVEGTSNPNLYWYRQAAGRGLQLLFYSVGIGQISSEVPQNLSASRPQDRQFILSSKKLLLSDSGFYLCAWSNGMRVAGNYEQYFGPGTRLTVT.

The genes are TRBV6-5 and TRBJ1-5, with 7 bases identical to TRBD1. Per the germline V gene, CDR1 is MNHEY and CDR2 is SVGAGI. The CDR3 contains 14 residues. The V and J ends lost 5 bases and 7 bases, in that order; junction bases with no gene match: 8. CDR3 nucleotides: TGTGCCAGCAGTGAACAGGGGATTTGGCAGCCCCAGCATTTT. Residues: CASSEQGIWQPQHF.

The chain has TRBV9 and TRBJ1-2, with TRBD1 matching over 9 bases. The ends lost 3 bases at V and 1 base at J; junction bases unmatched: 7. Germline CDR1 SGDLS, CDR2 YYNGEE. CDR3 size: 16 residues. The CDR3 region is CASSAAGTGYNYGYTF. CDR3 in DNA: TGTGCCAGCAGCGCGGCAGGGACAGGGTATAACTATGGCTACACCTTC. The full variable domain, in which reference TRBV9 and TRBJ1-2 provide the parts outside the CDR3, is DSGVTQTPKHLITATGQRVTLRCSPRSGDLSVYWYQQSLDQGLQFLIQYYNGEERAKGNILERFSAQQFPDLHSELNLSSLELGDSALYFCASSAAGTGYNYGYTFGSGTRLTVV.

CDR3 loop: CASSVGEGSLFPYEQYF. The CDR3 nucleotides read TGTGCCAGCAGCGTAGGGGAGGGGTCCCTATTCCCCTACGAGCAGTACTTC. This chain joins TRBV9 and TRBJ2-7, with TRBD2 matching 7 bases. Germline V gene data show CDR1 as SGDLS and CDR2 as YYNGEE. The V gene end was trimmed by 0 bases and the J gene end by 2 bases; junction bases not matched to a gene: 11. There are 17 residues in the CDR3.

J is TRBJ1-4 and V is TRBV10-3; perhaps TRBD1 as D (5 bases). Germline V gene sequence: CDR1 ENHRY, CDR2 SYGVKD. This CDR3 comprises 16 residues. With 2 bases removed from V and 12 bases from J, the gap between germline ends came to 22 bases. Written as DNA, the CDR3 is TGTGCCATCAGTGAGCTTCAGGGTCCCGCTGCGAATGAACTGTTTTTT. It yields the protein CAISELQGPAANELFF.